The sequence of this TCR beta chain was determined in a study of CD8 T cells in ankylosing spondylitis. This clonotype was seen ten or more times. As yet, its antigen is unknown. 5'-RACE, quantitative and with molecular barcodes, yielded the TCR beta libraries. Each CDR3 protein gets one entry after TCRdb re-called the 5' RACE reads with MiXCR. Of about 130,000 distinct CDR3 sequences in the sample, roughly 9% were seen once. Study-level results: Disease-associated clones were CD8+ and fairly uncommon in peripheral blood.

V lost 5 bases, J lost 2 bases, and 8 bases stayed unmatched. The CDR3 is made up of 15 amino acids. Germline V lookup: CDR1 SGHKS, CDR2 YYEKEE (reference sequence). Sequencing input: blood, either unsorted or a sorted T cell fraction (not recorded which). The rearrangement joins TRBV5-5 to TRBJ2-3; 7 nucleotides match TRBD2. The receptor comes from a male donor with ankylosing spondylitis or in good health (not recorded which). The CDR3 nucleotides read TGTGCCAGCAGTTCCGGGACTACCCCCACAGATACGCAGTATTTT. This codes for CASSSGTTPTDTQYF.